In this sample, the clone carrying this T cell receptor beta chain is large. Its antigen is unknown. This sample was included in a study of HIV-infected patients and healthy controls. Alpha and beta constant-region primers primed reverse transcription of around 0.5 ug RNA. Alpha and beta chain libraries were made separately by chain-specific third strand synthesis with multiplexing indices. Ligation attached cDNA to a 5' RACE adapter that carried a random hexamer and SP2 site. Second strand synthesis was primed from the SP2 site. TCRdb fed the 5' RACE reads into MiXCR, producing one record per CDR3 protein. The repertoire holds a few thousand distinct CDR3 sequences, with about an eighth as singletons. Findings of the study overall: Healthy controls carried many MAIT alpha-chain CDR3s, while HIV+ repertoires had few. During therapy, HIV-associated CDR3s fell significantly in frequency, while CMV-associated CDR3s did not change significantly.

All unsorted peripheral T cells were captured because whole blood was used without fractionation. The sequence derives from an adult with HIV infection. Sample: blood, taken before antiretroviral therapy.

DNA of the CDR3: TGTGCCAGCAGCCAAGATGTGGCTAGCGGGAGTTTGACAGATACGCAGTATTTT. It encodes CASSQDVASGSLTDTQYF. The V call is TRBV4-2, the J call TRBJ2-3; 10 bases are a match to TRBD2. The CDR3 has 18 amino acids. Germline CDR1 reads LGHNA; CDR2 reads YNFKEQ. The ends lost 0 bases at V and 3 bases at J; junction bases unmatched: 9.